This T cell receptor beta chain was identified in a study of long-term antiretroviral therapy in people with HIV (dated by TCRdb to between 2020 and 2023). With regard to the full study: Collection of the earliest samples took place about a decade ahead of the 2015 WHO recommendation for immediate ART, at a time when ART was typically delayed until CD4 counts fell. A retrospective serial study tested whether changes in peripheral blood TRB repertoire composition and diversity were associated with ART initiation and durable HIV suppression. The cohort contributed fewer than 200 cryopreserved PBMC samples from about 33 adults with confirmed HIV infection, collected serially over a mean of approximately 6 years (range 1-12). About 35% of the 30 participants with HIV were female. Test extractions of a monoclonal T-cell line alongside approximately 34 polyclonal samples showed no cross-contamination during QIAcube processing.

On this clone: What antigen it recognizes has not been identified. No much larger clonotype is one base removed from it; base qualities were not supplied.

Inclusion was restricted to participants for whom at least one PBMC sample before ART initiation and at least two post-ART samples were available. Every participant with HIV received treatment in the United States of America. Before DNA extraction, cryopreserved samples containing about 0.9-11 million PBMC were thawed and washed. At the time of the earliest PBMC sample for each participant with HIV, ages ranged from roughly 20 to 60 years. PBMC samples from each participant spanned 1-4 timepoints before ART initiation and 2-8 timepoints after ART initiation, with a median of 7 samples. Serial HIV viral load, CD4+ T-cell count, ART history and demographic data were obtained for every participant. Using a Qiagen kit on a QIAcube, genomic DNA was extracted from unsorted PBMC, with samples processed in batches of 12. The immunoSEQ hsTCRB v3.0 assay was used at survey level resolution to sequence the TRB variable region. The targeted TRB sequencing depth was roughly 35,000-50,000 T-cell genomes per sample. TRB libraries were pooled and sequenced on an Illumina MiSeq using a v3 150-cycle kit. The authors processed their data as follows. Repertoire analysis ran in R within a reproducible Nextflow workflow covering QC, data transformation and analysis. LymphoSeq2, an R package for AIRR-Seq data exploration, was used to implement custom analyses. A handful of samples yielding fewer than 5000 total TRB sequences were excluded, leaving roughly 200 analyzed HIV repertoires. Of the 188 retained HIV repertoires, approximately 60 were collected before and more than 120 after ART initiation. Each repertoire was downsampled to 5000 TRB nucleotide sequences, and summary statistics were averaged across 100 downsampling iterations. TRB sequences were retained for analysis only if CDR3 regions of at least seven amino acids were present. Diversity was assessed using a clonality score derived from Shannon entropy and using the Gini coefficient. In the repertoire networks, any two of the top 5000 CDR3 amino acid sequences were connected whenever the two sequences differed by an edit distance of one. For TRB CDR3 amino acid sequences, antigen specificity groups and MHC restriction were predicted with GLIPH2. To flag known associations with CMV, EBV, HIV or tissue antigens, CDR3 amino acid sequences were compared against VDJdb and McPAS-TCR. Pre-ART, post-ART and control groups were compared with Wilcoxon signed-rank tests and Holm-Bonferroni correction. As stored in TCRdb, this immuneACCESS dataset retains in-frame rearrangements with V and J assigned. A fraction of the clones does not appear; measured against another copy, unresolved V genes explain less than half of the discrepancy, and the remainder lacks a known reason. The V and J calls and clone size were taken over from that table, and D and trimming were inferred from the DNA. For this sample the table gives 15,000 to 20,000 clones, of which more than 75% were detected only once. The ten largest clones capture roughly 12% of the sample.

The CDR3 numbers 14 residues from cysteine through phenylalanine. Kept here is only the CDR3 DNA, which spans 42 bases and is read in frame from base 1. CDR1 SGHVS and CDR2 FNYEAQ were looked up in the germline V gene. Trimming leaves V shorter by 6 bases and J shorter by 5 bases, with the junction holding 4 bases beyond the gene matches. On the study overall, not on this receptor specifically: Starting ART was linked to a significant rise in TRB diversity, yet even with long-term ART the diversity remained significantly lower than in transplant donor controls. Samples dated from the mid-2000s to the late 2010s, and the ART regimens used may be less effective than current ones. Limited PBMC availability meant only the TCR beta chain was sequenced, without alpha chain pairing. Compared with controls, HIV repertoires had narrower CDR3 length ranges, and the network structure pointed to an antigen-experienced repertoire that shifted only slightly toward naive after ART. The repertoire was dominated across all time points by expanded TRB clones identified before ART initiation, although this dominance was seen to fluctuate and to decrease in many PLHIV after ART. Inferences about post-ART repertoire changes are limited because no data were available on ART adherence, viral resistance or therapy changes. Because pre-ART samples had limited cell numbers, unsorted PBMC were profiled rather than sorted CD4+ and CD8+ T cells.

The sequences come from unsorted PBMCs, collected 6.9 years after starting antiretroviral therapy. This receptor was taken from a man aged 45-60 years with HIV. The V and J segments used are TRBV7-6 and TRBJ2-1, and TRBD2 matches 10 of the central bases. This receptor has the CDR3 CASSRGLADNEQFF. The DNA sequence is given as TGTGCCAGCAGTCGAGGACTAGCGGACAATGAGCAGTTCTTC.